A single sample is the source of the 10 T cell receptor beta chains below, sequenced in a study of beta chain features in type 1 diabetes. The whole isolated RNA underwent reverse transcription, so sequencing captured expressed TCRB transcripts. Produced via immunoSEQ multiplex PCR; TCRdb's table is partial and in-frame only. The repertoire consists of under 300,000 clones, with 25% to 35% occurring once and the leading ten covering approximately 4%. Sample: central memory CD4+ T cells from blood. These receptors were obtained from a man aged 25-40 years in good health.

There are many counts of this clone. Within the sample, other DNA sequences also encode this same CDR3. The chain is built from TRBV18 and TRBJ2-7; D is ambiguous. Germline CDR1 and CDR2: KGHSH and LQKENI. The V and J ends lost 6 bases and 0 bases respectively, with 6 bases between them. CDR3 size: 12 residues. The CDR3 bases are TGTGCCAGCTCCTCGGACTCCTACGAGCAGTACTTC. The encoded protein is CASSSDSYEQYF.

In its sample, this clone was seen a few times. The genes are TRBV14 and TRBJ2-5, with TRBD1 matching over 8 bases. The CDR3 is 17 amino acids. Germline V CDR1 and CDR2: SGHDN, FVKESK. Germline trimming cut 0 bases from V and 7 bases from J; bases unmatched to any gene: 13. The CDR3 nucleotides are TGTGCCAGCAGCCAAGATCGACAGGGGCTGATTCGAGTGACCCAGTACTTC. Protein product: CASSQDRQGLIRVTQYF.

Note on this clone: A far larger clone is only one base removed, so a read error is likely. The V gene is TRBV30, the J gene TRBJ2-3; D gene unclear. The CDR3 sequence is 16 residues long. Per germline, CDR1 GTSNPN and CDR2 SVGIG (reference sequence). CDR3 loop: CSWSVPGATSTDTQYF. In nucleotides, the CDR3 is TGTTCCTGGAGTGTGCCCGGTGCCACTAGCACAGATACGCAGTATTTT.

This clone was seen a few times. The chain couples TRBV7-2 to TRBJ2-5, with D perhaps being TRBD1 or TRBD2 (5 bases each). This CDR3 spans 15 amino acids. Germline CDR1 and CDR2: SGHTA and FQGNSA. Deletions cut 5 bases from V and 5 bases from J, with 18 bases between. Here the CDR3 DNA reads TGTGCCAGCAGCCTCTCCCCTACAGGCGGGGAGACCCAGTACTTC. The encoded protein is CASSLSPTGGETQYF.

About this clone: Distinct nucleotide sequences in the sample also encode this CDR3. The DNA for the CDR3 is TGTGCCTGGAGTGTCGGCGGCGGTTCCTACGAGCAGTACTTC. Translation: CAWSVGGGSYEQYF. J is TRBJ2-7 and V is TRBV30; D is unclear. Germline CDR1 is GTSNPN and CDR2 is SVGIG (reference sequence). Trimming took off 0 bases at V and 1 base at J, with 10 bases between the two ends. The CDR3 covers 14 residues.

This chain uses TRBV29-1 with TRBJ2-3; TRBD2 agrees at 8 bases. Germline trimming cut 7 bases from V and 1 base from J; bases unmatched to any gene: 7. From germline, CDR1 is SQVTM and CDR2 ANQGSEA. The CDR3 has 14 amino acids. The CDR3 DNA sequence: TGCAGCGGCGGCGGGGGGTTTCGCACAGATACGCAGTATTTT. It specifies CSGGGGFRTDTQYF.

V gene TRBV6-6 combines with J gene TRBJ1-4; TRBD1 matches 8 bases. Per germline, CDR1 MNHNY and CDR2 SVGAGI (reference sequence). The CDR3 has 15 residues. The trim removed 6 bases at V and 2 bases at J, leaving 5 bases unmatched. The DNA for the CDR3 is TGTGCCAGCAGAGCGACAGGGGTGACTAATGAAAAACTGTTTTTT. Translation: CASRATGVTNEKLFF.

This clone showed up just once. CDR3 sequence: CASSRDRAYEQYF. CDR3 bases: TGCGCCAGCAGCAGGGACAGGGCATACGAGCAGTACTTC. J is TRBJ2-7 and V is TRBV5-1; 9 bases agree with TRBD1. Germline V gives CDR1 SGHRS, CDR2 YFSETQ. There are 13 residues in the CDR3. Germline trimming cut 4 bases from V and 4 bases from J; bases unmatched to any gene: 3.

The genes are TRBV14 and TRBJ2-5; 9 positions agree with TRBD2. V was pared by 0 bases and J by 7 bases, with 3 bases of the junction left unmatched. CDR3 length equals 14 residues. Germline assignment: CDR1 SGHDN and CDR2 FVKESK. CDR3 in DNA: TGTGCCAGCAGCCAAGACATTAGCGGGGGGACCCAGTACTTC. As protein: CASSQDISGGTQYF.

There are a few counts of this clone. Other DNA sequences of this sample code for an identical CDR3. The gene calls are TRBV7-2 and TRBJ2-1, with D unresolved. This CDR3 spans 11 amino acids. Germline V gene sequence: CDR1 SGHTA, CDR2 FQGNSA. V was trimmed by 2 bases and J by 6 bases, leaving 2 bases between them. CDR3 sequence: CASSLSNEQFF. The CDR3 DNA reads as TGTGCCAGCAGCTTATCCAATGAGCAGTTCTTC.